The 22 T cell receptor beta chains in this list originate from one sample, sequenced in a study of T cell repertoires in cytomegalovirus infection. These receptors lack a known antigen. TCRdb reprocessed the reads with MiXCR, giving one entry per CDR3 protein. The table has 150,000 or so distinct CDR3 sequences, approximately 30% seen once. The specimen comprised CD8+ T cells from cultured PBMCs, sampled from culture after CMV antigen stimulation. The receptors were sampled from a human donor in good health (CMV status not recorded). Some clones in this sample may be carry-over from other donors' samples.

In this sample, this clonotype turned up a few times. The chain links TRBV15 to TRBJ2-2; D ambiguous. Germline CDR1 LNHNV, CDR2 YYDKDF (reference sequence). The V end lost 5 bases, the J end lost 5 bases, and 9 bases lay between the germline ends. This CDR3 contains 13 residues. The CDR3 nucleotides are TGTGCCACCAGCGCCTTACGAACCGGGGAGCTGTTTTTT. Its translation: CATSALRTGELFF.

This clonotype appeared many times. V usage is TRBV27 and J usage is TRBJ1-6, with D maybe TRBD1 (5 bases). Germline V lookup: CDR1 MNHEY, CDR2 SMNVEV (reference sequence). The CDR3 is 13 residues long. Trimming removed 6 bases at V and 8 bases at J, with 11 bases between. CDR3 protein: CASSLGGYSPLHF. The CDR3 nucleotides are TGTGCCAGCAGCCTTGGGGGTTATTCACCCCTCCACTTT.

The chain carries TRBV5-4 and TRBJ2-2, with 8 bases matching TRBD2. The ends lost 4 bases at V and 6 bases at J; junction bases unmatched: 11. Germline V CDR1 and CDR2: SGHNT, YYREEE (reference sequence). The CDR3 totals 16 residues. CDR3 DNA: TGTGCCAGCAGCGGATTAGCGGGGCCTTTGCCCGGGGAGCTGTTTTTT. Amino acid sequence: CASSGLAGPLPGELFF.

The chain uses TRBV9 and TRBJ2-7; D perhaps matches TRBD1 (5 bases). Germline values: CDR1 SGDLS, CDR2 YYNGEE. The CDR3 is 15 residues long. Trimming shortened V by 2 bases and J by 3 bases, and 15 bases separated the two germline ends. CDR3 amino acids: CASSVSSTGDYEQYF. CDR3 nucleotides: TGTGCCAGCAGCGTTTCTAGTACAGGAGACTACGAGCAGTACTTC.

The V and J genes are TRBV6-5 and TRBJ2-6; D is ambiguous. The germline V gene has CDR1 MNHEY and CDR2 SVGAGI. Deletions cut 4 bases from V and 7 bases from J, with 11 bases between. CDR3 length: 14 residues. CDR3 protein: CASSLTTGANVLTF. The CDR3 DNA is TGTGCCAGCAGTTTAACTACCGGCGCCAACGTCCTGACTTTC.

The chain employs TRBV6-6 and TRBJ2-5; D is possibly TRBD1 or TRBD2 (5 bases each). The length of the CDR3 is 12 residues. Germline CDR1 MNHNY, CDR2 SVGAGI (reference sequence). The V end was cut by 9 bases, the J end by 3 bases, with 11 bases between. The DNA of the CDR3 is TGTGCCAGTAGAGGGGCCGAAGAGACCCAGTACTTC. Residues: CASRGAEETQYF.

This chain uses TRBV19 with TRBJ1-5, with D unclear. The CDR3 is 15 amino acids. The V gene lost 6 bases and the J gene lost 0 bases, with 12 bases spanning the gap. The germline gives CDR1 LNHDA, CDR2 SQIVND (reference sequence). CDR3 coding DNA: TGTGCCAGTAGGCCTTTCGACGATAGCAATCAGCCCCAGCATTTT. It codes for CASRPFDDSNQPQHF. The full variable domain, its missing parts supplied by reference TRBV19 and TRBJ1-5, is DGGITQSPKYLFRKEGQNVTLSCEQNLNHDAMYWYRQDPGQGLRLIYYSQIVNDFQKGDIAEGYSVSREKKESFPLTVTSAQKNPTAFYLCASRPFDDSNQPQHFGDGTRLSIL.

A note on this clonotype: A much larger clone is a single base away; this may be a read error. The V gene is TRBV19, the J gene TRBJ2-7; 7 bases are a match to TRBD2. The germline gives CDR1 LNHDA, CDR2 SQIVND (reference sequence). V was clipped by 5 bases and J by 5 bases; unmatched bases: 9. This CDR3 has 14 residues. CDR3 sequence reads: CASSLRGDLDEQYF. CDR3 coding DNA: TGTGCCAGTAGTCTCCGGGGGGACCTCGACGAGCAGTACTTC. The whole variable domain, filled in from reference TRBV19 and TRBJ2-7, reads DGGITQSPKYLFRKEGQNVTLSCEQNLNHDAMYWYRQDPGQGLRLIYYSQIVNDFQKGDIAEGYSVSREKKESFPLTVTSAQKNPTAFYLCASSLRGDLDEQYFGPGTRLTVT.

This clonotype was observed a handful of times. This rearrangement joins TRBV5-1 to TRBJ2-3; D possibly corresponds to TRBD2 (6 bases). Deletions cut 3 bases from V and 5 bases from J, with 7 bases between. Germline CDR1 reads SGHRS; CDR2 reads YFSETQ. The CDR3 covers 12 residues. In nucleotides, the CDR3 is TGCGCCAGCAGCTGGGACTTAGATACGCAGTATTTT. It encodes CASSWDLDTQYF.

This clonotype appeared a single time. The CDR3 loop is CSVLGNYGYTF. CDR3 DNA: TGCAGCGTTTTAGGGAACTATGGCTACACCTTC. This chain joins TRBV29-1 and TRBJ1-2, with D hard to call. Germline CDR1 SQVTM, CDR2 ANQGSEA. The CDR3 totals 11 residues. The ends were cut back, 5 bases at V and 2 bases at J, with 6 bases in the middle.

The chain links TRBV6-2 or TRBV6-3 to TRBJ2-1, with 9 bases fitting TRBD2. The CDR3 consists of 18 residues. J lost 4 bases, V lost 0 bases, and 10 bases had no gene match. CDR1 and CDR2 (germline): MNHEY, SVGEGT. This CDR3 is CASSYSMASGDAYNEQFF. DNA for the CDR3: TGTGCCAGCAGTTACTCGATGGCTAGCGGGGATGCATACAATGAGCAGTTCTTC.

Concerning this clonotype: At one of its ends the junction is not consistent with the germline gene, which may arise from a read error. The chain uses TRBV29-1 and TRBJ1-2; TRBD1 agrees at 7 bases. There are 14 residues in the CDR3. Looked up from germline, CDR1 is SQVTM and CDR2 is ANQGSEA. In nucleotides, the CDR3 is TGCAGCGTTCAAGACAGGGTTCGCACCTATGGCTACACCTTC. The encoded protein is CSVQDRVRTYGYTF.

A few counts support this clonotype. The CDR3 nucleotides read TGTGCCAGCAGCCCGCGGGCAGGAGTGAACACTGAAGCTTTCTTT. Its protein is CASSPRAGVNTEAFF. The J gene is TRBJ1-1, the V gene TRBV12-3 or TRBV12-4; D uncertain. CDR3 length equals 15 residues. Trimming stripped 6 bases from V and 0 bases from J, with 14 bases between.

This clonotype has only a few counts. This sequence joins TRBV7-8 and TRBJ2-2; D possibly matches TRBD1 or TRBD2 (5 bases each). The CDR3 is 16 amino acids. In germline, CDR1 is SGHVS, CDR2 FQNEAQ. Between the trimmed V and J ends, which lost 5 bases and 3 bases, there was a span of 16 bases. The CDR3 spells CASSPVLGADTGELFF. In nucleotides, the CDR3 is TGTGCCAGCAGCCCAGTACTCGGGGCCGACACCGGGGAGCTGTTTTTT.

The V and J genes are TRBV19 and TRBJ2-1; weak D call: TRBD2 (5 bases). Trimming stripped 7 bases from V and 4 bases from J, with 17 bases between. This CDR3 has 15 residues. Per the germline V gene, CDR1 is LNHDA and CDR2 is SQIVND (reference sequence). DNA for the CDR3: TGTGCCAGTATACCTGGAACGGCGGGTTACAATGAGCAGTTCTTC. Protein: CASIPGTAGYNEQFF.

This clonotype was counted many times. The chain has TRBV7-2 and TRBJ2-7; 7 positions match TRBD1. Germline CDR1 is SGHTA and CDR2 is FQGNSA. CDR3 size: 13 residues. With 8 bases clipped from V and 0 bases from J, the junction kept 4 bases outside the gene matches. This CDR3 reads CASGRDSSYEQYF. CDR3 DNA: TGTGCCAGCGGCCGGGACAGCTCCTACGAGCAGTACTTC. The full variable domain, completed using reference TRBV7-2 and TRBJ2-7, is GAGVSQSPSNKVTEKGKDVELRCDPISGHTALYWYRQSLGQGLEFLIYFQGNSAPDKSGLPSDRFSAERTGGSVSTLTIQRTQQEDSAVYLCASGRDSSYEQYFGPGTRLTVT.

This clonotype has only a few counts. This chain uses TRBV20-1 with TRBJ2-7; TRBD2 might be the D (5 bases). The germline V gene has CDR1 DFQATT and CDR2 SNEGSKA (reference sequence). This CDR3 contains 12 residues. With 1 base removed from V and 6 bases from J, the gap between germline ends came to 10 bases. The CDR3 region has the DNA TGCAGTGCTAGAGCGGGGATGGGCGAGCAGTACTTC. Its translation: CSARAGMGEQYF.

The chain is built from TRBV20-1 and TRBJ2-1; TRBD2 agrees at 14 bases. The trim removed 3 bases at V and 8 bases at J, leaving 18 bases unmatched. This CDR3 region has 19 residues. Germline V gives CDR1 DFQATT, CDR2 SNEGSKA (reference sequence). CDR3 sequence (DNA): TGCAGTGCTAGGAGACTAGCGGGGGGGCGTATATTGGTTTCGGATGAGCAGTTCTTC. Residues: CSARRLAGGRILVSDEQFF.

In this sample, this clonotype turned up many times. The rearrangement joins TRBV11-2 to TRBJ2-5; tentatively, D is TRBD2 (5 bases). Germline V CDR1 and CDR2: SGHAT, FQNNGV. This CDR3 comprises 17 residues. The V and J ends lost 7 bases and 4 bases respectively, with 25 bases between them. CDR3 nucleotides: TGTGCCAGCACTATGGGAGTAGGTCTGCCAACCCGAGAGACCCAGTACTTC. It is translated as CASTMGVGLPTRETQYF.

This chain's CDR3 is CASRGTRQKNTEAFF. The CDR3 bases are TGTGCCAGCAGAGGTACCCGACAGAAGAACACTGAAGCTTTCTTT. The chain carries TRBV28 and TRBJ1-1, with a tentative D call TRBD1 (5 bases). Per germline, CDR1 MDHEN and CDR2 SYDVKM. This CDR3 has 15 residues. The V and J ends lost 6 bases and 1 base respectively, with 15 bases between them.

There are a few counts of this clonotype. The genes are TRBV7-9 and TRBJ1-3; D is ambiguous. Per the germline V gene, CDR1 is SEHNR and CDR2 is FQNEAQ (reference sequence). Trimming pared 5 bases from V and 0 bases from J, leaving 8 bases between. The CDR3 consists of 14 residues. The CDR3: CASSPSDSGNTIYF. CDR3 sequence (DNA): TGTGCCAGCAGCCCGTCCGACTCTGGAAACACCATATATTTT. The variable domain in full, with the rest retrieved from reference TRBV7-9 and TRBJ1-3, is DTGVSQNPRHKITKRGQNVTFRCDPISEHNRLYWYRQTLGQGPEFLTYFQNEAQLEKSRLLSDRFSAERPKGSFSTLEIQRTEQGDSAMYLCASSPSDSGNTIYFGEGSWLTVV.

This clonotype was seen only a few times. The genes are TRBV2 and TRBJ2-1; D gene uncertain. V dropped 8 bases and J dropped 9 bases, with 14 bases sitting between them. The germline CDR1 and CDR2 sequences are SNHLY and FYNNEI. The CDR3 consists of 12 residues. The CDR3 region is CASLERSSEQFF. The CDR3 coding sequence is TGTGCCAGCTTGGAGCGATCTAGTGAGCAGTTCTTC.